These T cell receptor beta chains were read from a single sample in a study of naive and memory T cell subsets. From the UMI-ligation and nested PCR reads, TCRdb called clonotypes with MiXCR, one entry per CDR3 protein. The sample lists under 150,000 distinct CDR3 sequences; 15% to 20% were seen once. The material sequenced was naive CD4+ T cells from blood. These receptor sequences come from a human donor in good health. The CDR3 runs from the conserved cysteine through the conserved F or W. The order of the fields is clone size, J gene, V gene, D gene, CDR3 protein, CDR3 DNA. A D gene is named only where the DNA matches it firmly. Size is stated for part of the rows, as once, few or many counts, or as a class when the clone is expanded.

.	TRBJ2-3	TRBV6-2/TRBV6-3	TRBD2	CASSYSAGGPSDTQYF	TGTGCCAGCAGCTATTCGGCGGGAGGGCCTTCAGATACGCAGTATTTT
few	TRBJ2-1	TRBV7-9	TRBD2	CASSSRPGLADSYNEQFF	TGTGCCAGCAGCTCCCGGCCGGGACTAGCGGACTCCTACAATGAGCAGTTCTTC
few	TRBJ2-7	TRBV7-9	.	CASSLIPFSYEQYF	TGTGCCAGCAGCTTAATCCCGTTTTCCTACGAGCAGTACTTC
.	TRBJ2-7	TRBV7-2	TRBD2	CASSPRSGTSGRHSYEQYF	TGTGCCAGCAGCCCAAGGTCCGGGACTAGCGGGCGACACTCCTACGAGCAGTACTTC
many	TRBJ2-1	TRBV6-6	.	CASIGIGVGGGYNEQFF	TGTGCCAGCATTGGGATAGGGGTGGGAGGGGGCTACAATGAGCAGTTCTTC
few	TRBJ2-7	TRBV20-1	.	CSARDPSGPTYEQYF	TGCAGTGCTAGAGATCCGAGCGGGCCTACCTACGAGCAGTACTTC
.	TRBJ2-1	TRBV24-1	TRBD2	CATSDPGTSEGNEQFF	TGTGCCACCAGTGATCCCGGGACTAGTGAGGGTAATGAGCAGTTCTTC
.	TRBJ2-2	TRBV6-2/TRBV6-3	TRBD2	CASSYSALAGGTGELFF	TGTGCCAGCAGTTACTCGGCTCTAGCGGGAGGCACCGGGGAGCTGTTTTTT
few	TRBJ2-5	TRBV7-2	.	CASSYNLEETQYF	TGTGCCAGCAGTTACAACCTTGAAGAGACCCAGTACTTC
.	TRBJ1-4	TRBV7-2	TRBD1	CASSPPGTGEGKLFF	TGTGCCAGCAGCCCCCCGGGGACAGGGGAGGGAAAACTGTTTTTT
.	TRBJ2-4	TRBV6-6	.	CASSYSITAIIAKNIQYF	TGTGCCAGCAGTTACTCGATTACAGCCATTATAGCCAAAAACATTCAGTACTTC
few	TRBJ1-1	TRBV3-1	.	CASSPSSWQSSEAFF	TGTGCCAGCAGCCCATCGAGTTGGCAGAGCTCTGAAGCTTTCTTT
.	TRBJ2-3	TRBV12-3/TRBV12-4	TRBD1	CASSLGTGTDTQYF	TGTGCCAGCAGTTTAGGGACAGGGACAGATACGCAGTATTTT
few	TRBJ2-3	TRBV4-3	.	CASSQTLRGDTQYF	TGCGCCAGCAGCCAAACACTCAGGGGAGATACGCAGTATTTT
few	TRBJ2-1	TRBV5-6	.	CASSLEGTVSYNEQFF	TGTGCCAGCAGCTTGGAGGGAACTGTCTCCTACAATGAGCAGTTCTTC
many	TRBJ2-1	TRBV5-4	TRBD2	CASSLGTIYNEQFF	TGTGCCAGCAGCTTAGGGACTATATACAATGAGCAGTTCTTC
few	TRBJ2-3	TRBV29-1	TRBD2	CSVGSTSGRVTDTQYF	TGCAGCGTGGGATCGACTAGCGGGAGAGTCACAGATACGCAGTATTTT
few	TRBJ2-7	TRBV6-2/TRBV6-3	.	CASSYGRERPYEQYF	TGTGCCAGCAGTTACGGCAGGGAGAGGCCCTACGAGCAGTACTTC
.	TRBJ1-2	TRBV6-5	.	CASSYRQNYGYTF	TGTGCCAGCAGTTACCGGCAGAACTATGGCTACACCTTC
many	TRBJ2-1	TRBV20-1	TRBD2	CSAGGREGISNEQFF	TGCAGTGCGGGTGGCCGGGAGGGGATATCAAATGAGCAGTTCTTC
few	TRBJ2-1	TRBV6-6	.	CASSSPGFENEQFF	TGTGCCAGCAGTAGTCCGGGCTTCGAAAATGAGCAGTTCTTC
.	TRBJ2-7	TRBV5-1	.	CASSLDRHEQYF	TGCGCCAGCAGCTTGGATCGCCACGAGCAGTACTTC
.	TRBJ2-3	TRBV9	TRBD1	CASSVARTGLDTQYF	TGTGCCAGCAGCGTAGCCCGGACAGGTCTAGATACGCAGTATTTT
.	TRBJ2-1	TRBV7-9	TRBD2	CASSLAAGGSYNEQFF	TGTGCCAGCAGCTTAGCTGCGGGAGGTTCCTACAATGAGCAGTTCTTC
.	TRBJ2-7	TRBV9	TRBD1	CASSVEQGAVYEQYF	TGTGCCAGCAGCGTGGAACAGGGGGCGGTTTACGAGCAGTACTTC
.	TRBJ2-4	TRBV7-9	TRBD1	CASSSRTGINIQYF	TGTGCCAGCAGCTCCAGGACAGGGATAAACATTCAGTACTTC
.	TRBJ2-2	TRBV28	.	CASSVEGSATGELFF	TGTGCCAGCAGCGTAGAGGGGTCAGCCACCGGGGAGCTGTTTTTT
.	TRBJ1-2	TRBV20-1	.	CSGTSDNYGYTF	TGCAGTGGCACGTCGGACAACTATGGCTACACCTTC
.	TRBJ2-1	TRBV5-4	.	CASSGAVTNEQFF	TGTGCCAGCAGCGGAGCGGTTACCAATGAGCAGTTCTTC
.	TRBJ2-3	TRBV7-2	.	CASSLGQTSWADTQYF	TGTGCCAGCAGCTTAGGCCAGACGAGTTGGGCAGATACGCAGTATTTT
.	TRBJ1-1	TRBV2	.	CASATGTEAFF	TGTGCCAGTGCGACGGGCACTGAAGCTTTCTTT
few	TRBJ2-3	TRBV20-1	.	CSAKGTSTDTQYF	TGCAGTGCTAAGGGGACTAGCACAGATACGCAGTATTTT
.	TRBJ2-1	TRBV7-8	.	CASRVGPSYNEQFF	TGTGCCAGCAGAGTCGGACCATCCTACAATGAGCAGTTCTTC
.	TRBJ2-3	TRBV18	.	CASSPPSWEGAYF	TGTGCCAGCTCACCACCGTCGTGGGAGGGGGCGTATTTT
few	TRBJ1-1	TRBV28	.	CASSLKGLTEAFF	TGTGCCAGCAGTTTAAAAGGCTTAACTGAAGCTTTCTTT
few	TRBJ2-2	TRBV12-3/TRBV12-4	.	CASSPGGAITNTGELFF	TGTGCCAGCAGTCCGGGCGGGGCAATTACGAACACCGGGGAGCTGTTTTTT
many	TRBJ2-5	TRBV10-3	TRBD1	CAISDGTVETQYF	TGTGCCATCAGTGACGGGACAGTGGAGACCCAGTACTTC
few	TRBJ2-3	TRBV20-1	TRBD2	CSARLSGRALSSTDTQYF	TGCAGTGCTAGACTTAGCGGGAGGGCGCTTTCTAGCACAGATACGCAGTATTTT
few	TRBJ2-7	TRBV29-1	TRBD1	CSVNQGAHEQYF	TGCAGCGTCAACCAGGGGGCCCACGAGCAGTACTTC
few	TRBJ2-3	TRBV29-1	TRBD2	CSAGLAGGNTQYF	TGCAGCGCGGGACTAGCGGGAGGCAATACGCAGTATTTT
few	TRBJ1-1	TRBV20-1	.	CSARAPGQPNTEAFF	TGCAGTGCTAGAGCCCCAGGACAGCCGAACACTGAAGCTTTCTTT
.	TRBJ2-1	TRBV6-4	TRBD2	CASSLGRAGVLPIYNEQFF	TGTGCCAGCAGTCTGGGTAGAGCGGGGGTTCTCCCCATATACAATGAGCAGTTCTTC
.	TRBJ2-1	TRBV7-2	.	CASTRGGKSSYNEQFF	TGTGCCAGCACTCGGGGCGGAAAAAGCTCCTACAATGAGCAGTTCTTC
few	TRBJ1-1	TRBV7-9	.	CASSLVPCLNTEAFF	TGTGCCAGCAGCTTAGTGCCCTGTCTGAACACTGAAGCTTTCTTT
.	TRBJ1-2	TRBV3-1	TRBD1	CASSQARGQGSTF	TGTGCCAGCAGCCAAGCCCGCGGACAGGGGAGCACCTTC
few	TRBJ2-1	TRBV5-1	.	CASSLWATEQFF	TGCGCCAGCAGCTTGTGGGCCACTGAGCAGTTCTTC
.	TRBJ1-4	TRBV28	.	CASSNGPRAEKLFF	TGTGCCAGTTCCAACGGGCCCAGGGCCGAAAAACTGTTTTTT
few	TRBJ2-5	TRBV23-1	.	CASSQYVSHQETQYF	TGCGCCAGCAGTCAATACGTGTCGCACCAAGAGACCCAGTACTTC
few	TRBJ2-5	TRBV5-1	TRBD1	CASSSSSIQGAETQYF	TGCGCCAGCAGCTCCTCGTCTATACAGGGGGCAGAGACCCAGTACTTC
.	TRBJ2-5	TRBV5-6	.	CASSLRDIPETQYF	TGTGCCAGCAGCTTACGTGATATTCCAGAGACCCAGTACTTC
.	TRBJ1-2	TRBV5-1	.	CASRPEATGRGTF	TGCGCCAGCAGGCCGGAGGCTACAGGCCGGGGCACCTTC
.	TRBJ2-1	TRBV7-7	.	CATSSQLRTDEQFF	TGTGCCACCAGCTCACAACTCCGGACGGATGAGCAGTTCTTC
.	TRBJ1-2	TRBV5-1	TRBD1	CASSQDRGASNYGYTF	TGCGCCAGCAGCCAGGACAGGGGGGCGTCTAACTATGGCTACACCTTC